A single sample is the source of the 13 T cell receptor beta chains below, sequenced in a study of graft-versus-host responses after intestinal transplantation. Produced via immunoSEQ multiplex PCR; TCRdb's table is partial and in-frame only. The profile shows approximately 14,000 clones, roughly 86% of them singletons. The material was bone marrow, obtained roughly 4 months after intestinal transplantation. The receptors shown here come from a human patient who received an intestinal transplant, so some T cells may come from the graft donor.

This clone was seen once. This chain joins TRBV28 and TRBJ1-6; a weak D match, TRBD1 (6 bases). The CDR3 has 14 amino acids. CDR1 is MDHEN and CDR2 is SYDVKM in the germline V gene. Trimming pared 6 bases from V and 5 bases from J, leaving 11 bases between. Written as DNA, the CDR3 is TGTGCCAGCAGCCGACAGGTCAATAATTCACCCCTCCACTTT. It is translated as CASSRQVNNSPLHF.

The gene calls are TRBV9 and TRBJ1-3, with D perhaps TRBD1 (5 bases). With 3 bases removed from V and 1 base from J, the gap between germline ends came to 11 bases. This CDR3 is 15 amino acids long. CDR1 is SGDLS and CDR2 is YYNGEE in the germline V gene. CDR3 sequence: CASSAGGGSGNTIYF. CDR3 nucleotides: TGTGCCAGCAGCGCTGGGGGTGGGTCTGGAAACACCATATATTTT.

This clone was recorded once. The chain employs TRBV7-9 and TRBJ2-7; D not resolved. This CDR3 is 14 amino acids long. The germline V gene has CDR1 SEHNR and CDR2 FQNEAQ (reference sequence). V dropped 5 bases and J dropped 4 bases, with 15 bases sitting between them. As DNA, the CDR3 is TGTGCCAGCAGCACCCAAATTAACACTTACGAGCAGTACTTC. This gives the protein CASSTQINTYEQYF.

The V and J genes are TRBV12-2 and TRBJ2-1; the table gives TRBD2 as D, unverified against the DNA. TRBV12-2 is deemed a pseudogene. CDR3 size: 16 residues. In DNA form, the CDR3 reads TGTGCAAGTCGCTCCTCCGGGACTAGCGGGTACAATGAGCAGTTCTTC. This translates into CASRSSGTSGYNEQFF.

This clone appeared a single time. The chain combines TRBV4-3 with TRBJ1-4; unclear D gene. The V gene's germline CDR1 is LGHNA and CDR2 YSLEER. The V end was cut by 3 bases, the J end by 1 base, with 12 bases between. The CDR3 sequence is 16 residues long. The CDR3 DNA is TGCGCCAGCAGCCAGCTGGCCGCGGGAACTAATGAAAAACTGTTTTTT. Translation: CASSQLAAGTNEKLFF.

V gene TRBV7-6 combines with J gene TRBJ2-7; D remains ambiguous. Per the germline V gene, CDR1 is SGHVS and CDR2 is FNYEAQ. Deletions cut 5 bases from V and 3 bases from J, with 11 bases between. This CDR3 comprises 13 residues. Written as DNA, the CDR3 is TGTGCCAGCAGCCTAACTGCTGACTACGAGCAGTACTTC. Translation gives CASSLTADYEQYF.

The rearrangement links TRBV7-8 to TRBJ2-2, with D possibly matching TRBD1 (7 bases). Trimming removed 3 bases from V and 5 bases from J, with 16 bases in between. The CDR3 is made up of 16 amino acids. Germline CDR1 and CDR2: SGHVS and FQNEAQ. CDR3 in DNA: TGTGCCAGCAGCTTTGAGTGGGCAGGGGGGACCGGGGAGCTGTTTTTT. This gives the protein CASSFEWAGGTGELFF.

Written as DNA, the CDR3 is TGTGCCAGCAGCACCTGGACTAGCGGGAGGGCCGTTCAGTTCTTC. It yields the protein CASSTWTSGRAVQFF. This chain links TRBV7-8 with TRBJ2-1; the match to TRBD2 covers 15 bases. Germline V gene data show CDR1 as SGHVS and CDR2 as FQNEAQ. V shed 5 bases and J 13 bases; nucleotides not matched to a gene: 9. The CDR3 covers 15 residues.

The CDR3 nucleotides are TGTGCCAGCAGCTTAGGGGAACGGATGAACACTGAAGCTTTCTTT. This translates into CASSLGERMNTEAFF. The rearrangement links TRBV7-9 to TRBJ1-1; the D is unclear. V was cut by 1 base and J by 0 bases, with 9 bases left in between. Germline-derived CDR1 and CDR2 are SEHNR and FQNEAQ (reference sequence). This CDR3 has 15 amino acids.

The rearrangement joins TRBV7-9 to TRBJ1-2; the D is unclear. Germline V CDR1 and CDR2: SEHNR, FQNEAQ (reference sequence). The CDR3 runs 15 residues. V was cut by 3 bases and J by 0 bases, with 11 bases left in between. The CDR3 nucleotides read TGTGCCAGCAGCTTCGGGGATCGGGCTAACTATGGCTACACCTTC. As protein: CASSFGDRANYGYTF.

The chain couples TRBV29-1 to TRBJ1-4; D is unresolved. This CDR3 spans 11 amino acids. CDR1 is SQVTM, CDR2 ANQGSEA, per germline. The V end lost 2 bases, the J end lost 8 bases, and 6 bases lay between the germline ends. Here the CDR3 reads CSVERVEKLFF. CDR3 bases: TGCAGCGTTGAAAGGGTCGAAAAACTGTTTTTT.

V and J are TRBV11-2 and TRBJ1-1; no definite D call. V shed 0 bases and J shed 3 bases, with 8 bases lying between them. There are 14 residues in the CDR3. Germline-derived CDR1 and CDR2 are SGHAT and FQNNGV. For the CDR3, the DNA is TGTGCCAGCAGCTTAGAAATAGGGCACACTGAAGCTTTCTTT. Its translation is CASSLEIGHTEAFF.

This sequence joins TRBV2 and TRBJ1-4; 10 nucleotides align to TRBD1. The germline CDR1 and CDR2 sequences are SNHLY and FYNNEI. J was trimmed by 5 bases and V by 8 bases; bases with no gene match: 8. CDR3 size: 15 residues. The CDR3 here is CASCGTGALNEKLFF. For the CDR3, the DNA is TGTGCCAGCTGTGGGACAGGGGCTCTCAATGAAAAACTGTTTTTT. Looking up the rest from reference TRBV2 and TRBJ1-4 gives the full variable domain: EPEVTQTPSHQVTQMGQEVILRCVPISNHLYFYWYRQILGQKVEFLVSFYNNEISEKSEIFDDQFSVERPDGSNFTLKIRSTKLEDSAMYFCASCGTGALNEKLFFGSGTQLSVL.